A selection of T cell receptor beta chains follows, all from one sample in a study of T cell repertoires in cytomegalovirus infection. TCRdb reprocessed the reads via MiXCR and lists one record per CDR3 protein. The sample lists about 490,000 distinct CDR3 sequences; 16% were seen once. Sequences were obtained from CD8+ T cells from PBMCs. These receptors all come from a human donor in good health (CMV status not recorded). Some clones in this sample may be carry-over from other donors' samples. CDR3s include the opening cysteine and the closing phenylalanine or tryptophan. D genes are given only for firm matches. The size entry is marked missing in some rows and otherwise reads once, few, many or a size class.

- | TRBJ1-5 | few | TRBV20-1 | CSASSTGFLNQPQHF | TGCAGTGCTAGCTCGACAGGTTTTCTAAATCAGCCCCAGCATTTT
- | TRBJ1-6 | few | TRBV7-9 | CASSIAGDLNSPLHF | TGTGCCAGCAGCATTGCAGGGGATTTGAATTCACCCCTCCACTTT
- | TRBJ1-5 | - | TRBV20-1 | CSATQGPNQPQHF | TGCAGTGCTACCCAGGGCCCCAATCAGCCCCAGCATTTT
TRBD1 | TRBJ2-5 | many | TRBV6-1 | CASSDGGQGENQETQYF | TGTGCCAGCAGTGATGGCGGCCAGGGGGAAAATCAAGAGACCCAGTACTTC
- | TRBJ2-7 | - | TRBV29-1 | CSVEEDTPYEQYF | TGCAGCGTTGAAGAGGACACCCCCTACGAGCAGTACTTC
- | TRBJ2-5 | many | TRBV7-9 | CASSSGTRQETQYF | TGTGCCAGCAGCTCCGGGACGCGTCAAGAGACCCAGTACTTC
TRBD2 | TRBJ2-7 | few | TRBV9 | CASSVYGTSYSYEQYF | TGTGCCAGCAGCGTTTATGGGACTAGTTACTCCTACGAGCAGTACTTC
TRBD1 | TRBJ2-7 | many | TRBV7-6 | CASSLTGTANYEQYF | TGTGCCAGCAGCTTAACAGGGACAGCAAACTACGAGCAGTACTTC
- | TRBJ2-1 | - | TRBV9 | CASSVGGGHPYNEQFF | TGTGCCAGCAGCGTAGGAGGGGGACACCCCTACAATGAGCAGTTCTTC
- | TRBJ2-2 | - | TRBV15 | CATSRDQWQVNTGELFF | TGTGCCACCAGCAGAGATCAATGGCAGGTGAACACCGGGGAGCTGTTTTTT
- | TRBJ1-1 | few | TRBV27 | CASRGLGTEAFF | TGTGCCAGCAGGGGTTTGGGCACTGAAGCTTTCTTT
- | TRBJ2-7 | many | TRBV7-4 | CASSSLSTATEEQYF | TGTGCCAGCAGCTCCCTTTCTACAGCGACGGAGGAGCAGTACTTC
TRBD2 | TRBJ2-7 | many | TRBV4-1 | CASTGLAGDQYF | TGCGCCAGCACCGGACTAGCGGGAGATCAGTACTTC
- | TRBJ2-3 | - | TRBV7-6 | CASSLAGWGGPSTDTQYF | TGTGCCAGCAGCTTAGCCGGATGGGGTGGACCGAGCACAGATACGCAGTATTTT
- | TRBJ1-1 | - | TRBV6-4 | CASSDGVRTEAFF | TGTGCCAGCAGTGACGGGGTGAGGACTGAAGCTTTCTTT
TRBD2 | TRBJ2-2 | many | TRBV7-9 | CASSRREGNTGELFF | TGTGCCAGCAGCCGCCGGGAGGGGAACACCGGGGAGCTGTTTTTT
- | TRBJ2-1 | - | TRBV5-1 | CASSDSRRGNEQFF | TGCGCCAGCAGCGATTCCCGGAGAGGGAATGAGCAGTTCTTC
- | TRBJ2-7 | - | TRBV28 | CASSFGEQSYEQYF | TGTGCCAGCAGTTTTGGCGAACAGTCATACGAGCAGTACTTC
- | TRBJ2-2 | few | TRBV12-3/TRBV12-4 | CASSSRDSPYTGELFF | TGTGCCAGCAGTTCTCGGGATTCACCTTACACCGGGGAGCTGTTTTTT
TRBD1 | TRBJ2-3 | - | TRBV24-1 | CATSGQGALHTDTQYF | TGTGCCACCAGTGGCCAGGGGGCTCTCCACACAGATACGCAGTATTTT
- | TRBJ1-5 | many | TRBV27 | CASSLAWSNQPQHF | TGTGCCAGCAGTTTAGCATGGAGCAATCAGCCCCAGCATTTT
- | TRBJ1-4 | few | TRBV14 | CASSQGWVDLGDEKLFF | TGTGCCAGCAGCCAAGGTTGGGTAGACCTCGGGGATGAAAAACTGTTTTTT
TRBD1 | TRBJ1-3 | few | TRBV18 | CASSPWDSLITSSGNTIYF | TGTGCCAGCTCCCCCTGGGACAGCTTAATCACTTCCTCTGGAAACACCATATATTTT
TRBD2 | TRBJ2-5 | many | TRBV7-3 | CASSCLVTSFETQYF | TGTGCCAGCAGCTGTCTGGTGACTAGCTTTGAGACCCAGTACTTC
- | TRBJ2-1 | - | TRBV7-9 | CASSKTLGVGPTGDEQFF | TGTGCCAGCAGCAAGACCCTGGGGGTGGGACCGACTGGGGATGAGCAGTTCTTC
- | TRBJ2-6 | - | TRBV20-1 | CSARRGPGANVLTF | TGCAGTGCTAGACGGGGGCCTGGGGCCAACGTCCTGACTTTC
TRBD1 | TRBJ2-7 | many | TRBV7-9 | CASSFPDRGVYEQYF | TGTGCCAGCAGCTTTCCGGACAGGGGGGTCTACGAGCAGTACTTC
TRBD1 | TRBJ1-6 | few | TRBV27 | CASSSGTADNSPLHF | TGTGCCAGCAGCTCTGGGACAGCTGATAATTCACCCCTCCACTTT
- | TRBJ1-2 | many | TRBV27 | CASSLLGFGGNYGYTF | TGTGCCAGCAGTTTATTGGGGTTTGGCGGCAACTATGGCTACACCTTC
- | TRBJ2-6 | many | TRBV14 | CASSPLGRWVERGANVLTF | TGTGCCAGCAGCCCCTTGGGACGCTGGGTGGAAAGGGGGGCCAACGTCCTGACTTTC
- | TRBJ1-2 | few | TRBV2 | CASRGRVGYTF | TGTGCCAGCAGAGGCAGGGTTGGCTACACCTTC
TRBD1 | TRBJ2-2 | many | TRBV28 | CASSETGQASGELFF | TGTGCCAGCAGTGAGACAGGGCAGGCCTCCGGGGAGCTGTTTTTT
- | TRBJ2-6 | - | TRBV30 | CACGTGANVLTF | TGTGCCTGCGGTACTGGGGCCAACGTCCTGACTTTC
- | TRBJ1-1 | - | TRBV2 | CASSETAVMNTEAFF | TGTGCCAGCAGTGAGACAGCTGTCATGAACACTGAAGCTTTCTTT
- | TRBJ2-3 | few | TRBV6-2/TRBV6-3 | CASSPSNSASTDTQYF | TGTGCCAGCAGTCCAAGTAATAGTGCTAGCACAGATACGCAGTATTTT
- | TRBJ1-1 | few | TRBV7-9 | CASIPAGMNTEAFF | TGTGCCTCAATCCCGGCAGGGATGAACACTGAAGCTTTCTTT
- | TRBJ2-7 | - | TRBV5-4 | CASSPEQYF | TGTGCCAGCAGCCCTGAGCAGTACTTC
TRBD2 | TRBJ2-5 | many | TRBV12-3/TRBV12-4 | CASTISGRRQETQYF | TGTGCCAGCACCATTAGCGGGAGGAGGCAAGAGACCCAGTACTTC
TRBD1 | TRBJ1-2 | - | TRBV29-1 | CSVPGGYGYTF | TGCAGCGTACCAGGGGGCTACGGCTACACCTTC
- | TRBJ2-3 | many | TRBV12-3/TRBV12-4 | CASSRTVDTQYF | TGTGCCAGCAGTCGGACAGTGGATACGCAGTATTTT
TRBD2 | TRBJ2-1 | - | TRBV20-1 | CSARDEEAGENEQFF | TGCAGTGCTAGAGATGAAGAAGCGGGAGAAAATGAGCAGTTCTTC
- | TRBJ1-6 | many | TRBV12-3/TRBV12-4 | CASSFGSSYNSPLHF | TGTGCCAGCAGTTTTGGGAGCTCCTATAATTCACCCCTCCACTTT
TRBD2 | TRBJ2-7 | few | TRBV5-5 | CASSLREAHEQYF | TGTGCCAGCAGCTTACGGGAGGCCCACGAGCAGTACTTC
TRBD1 | TRBJ2-7 | many | TRBV2 | CASSEAGPGQESYEQYF | TGTGCCAGCAGTGAAGCAGGTCCTGGACAGGAATCCTACGAGCAGTACTTC
- | TRBJ2-7 | - | TRBV19 | CASSLQLTYEQYF | TGTGCCAGTAGTCTTCAGCTTACCTACGAGCAGTACTTC
- | TRBJ2-3 | few | TRBV24-1 | CATSDSALGSDTDTQYF | TGTGCCACCAGTGATTCAGCTCTAGGCAGTGACACAGATACGCAGTATTTT